The 15 T cell receptor beta chains given below trace back to one sample, sequenced in a study of cytomegalovirus exposure and HLA in healthy donors. 13 Jbeta primers and 60 Vbeta primers were used for the PCR. Only in-frame clones appear in the TCRdb table, and some are missing; sequencing was by immunoSEQ multiplex PCR. The table has some 200,000 clones, 65% to 85% seen once. The material sequenced was PBMCs. These receptors originate from a boy under 10 years old in good health and CMV-seronegative.

The chain uses TRBV19 and TRBJ2-7; maybe TRBD2 (6 bases). The V and J ends lost 4 bases and 6 bases respectively, with 13 bases between them. Germline values: CDR1 LNHDA, CDR2 SQIVND (reference sequence). This CDR3 has 13 amino acids. The CDR3 reads CASSNGGASEQYF. The CDR3 bases are TGTGCCAGTAGTAACGGGGGAGCGTCCGAGCAGTACTTC.

V is TRBV4-3 and J is TRBJ2-7; 7 positions agree with TRBD2. Looked up from germline, CDR1 is LGHNA and CDR2 is YSLEER. The CDR3 runs 16 residues. Trimming at V came to 5 bases and at J to 0 bases, leaving 10 bases not matched to a gene. CDR3 in DNA: TGCGCCAGCAGCTCCTCGGCGGCTAGCGGCTCCTACGAGCAGTACTTC. This sequence encodes CASSSSAASGSYEQYF.

The rearrangement uses TRBV27 and TRBJ2-3, with D possibly matching TRBD1 (5 bases). V lost 11 bases and J lost 1, with 13 bases in between. CDR1 is MNHEY and CDR2 is SMNVEV in the germline V gene (reference sequence). The CDR3 spans 13 residues. CDR3 nucleotides: TGTGCCGGGCCCCTGGGGCGCACAGATACGCAGTATTTT. Its translation: CAGPLGRTDTQYF.

This clone was detected once. The V call is TRBV6-5, the J call TRBJ1-5, with 8 bases fitting TRBD1. V shed 4 bases and J 9 bases; nucleotides not matched to a gene: 8. The CDR3 is 14 amino acids. CDR1 is MNHEY and CDR2 is SVGAGI in the germline V gene. This CDR3 reads CASSSETGVGPQHF. CDR3 coding DNA: TGTGCCAGCAGTTCCGAGACAGGGGTCGGGCCCCAGCATTTT.

V and J are TRBV7-2 and TRBJ2-5; D not resolved. Germline CDR1 and CDR2: SGHTA and FQGNSA. V was clipped by 2 bases and J by 1 base, with 5 bases between them. This CDR3 region has 13 residues. CDR3 sequence (DNA): TGTGCCAGCAGCTTACGGTTCCAAGAGACCCAGTACTTC. Protein product: CASSLRFQETQYF.

The J gene is TRBJ2-7, the V gene TRBV20-1; D unresolved. Trimming pared 2 bases from V and 5 bases from J, leaving 7 bases between. Germline loops: CDR1 DFQATT, CDR2 SNEGSKA (reference sequence). This CDR3 is 11 amino acids long. The CDR3 loop reads CSARSSNEQYF. For the CDR3, the DNA is TGCAGTGCTAGATCTTCTAACGAGCAGTACTTC.

The rearrangement links TRBV7-3 to TRBJ2-1; a possible D gene is TRBD2 (6 bases). CDR3 length: 15 residues. CDR1 SGHTA and CDR2 FQGTGA come from the germline V gene. Trimming shortened V by 4 bases and J by 5 bases, and 15 bases separated the two germline ends. The CDR3 bases are TGTGCCAGCAGCTCCGGGGCTAGCGTGCACAATGAGCAGTTCTTC. Its protein product is CASSSGASVHNEQFF.

This clone has just a few counts. The chain combines TRBV5-4 with TRBJ2-7, with a possible D match to TRBD2 (6 bases). Trimming took 5 bases from V and 0 from J, leaving 15 bases between them. Germline CDR1 and CDR2: SGHNT and YYREEE (reference sequence). The CDR3 has 15 amino acids. CDR3 DNA: TGTGCCAGCAGGTTAGGGACTCTGAGCTCCTACGAGCAGTACTTC. It codes for CASRLGTLSSYEQYF.

Concerning this clone itself: The junction departs from the called germline gene at one end, perhaps through a read error. This sample includes further DNA sequences coding for the same CDR3. This chain uses TRBV9 with TRBJ2-7; 11 nucleotides line up with TRBD2. CDR3 length equals 15 residues. CDR1 and CDR2 (germline): SGDLS, YYNGEE. CDR3 residues: CASSVLGTSGYEQYF. CDR3 DNA sequence: TGTGCCAGTAGCGTATTAGGGACTAGCGGATACGAGCAGTACTTC.

V is TRBV27 and J is TRBJ1-1; TRBD1 might be the D (5 bases). V lost 2 bases, J lost 3 bases, and 16 bases lay in between. This CDR3 is built from 16 residues. Germline CDR1 MNHEY, CDR2 SMNVEV (reference sequence). The CDR3 DNA is TGTGCCAGCAGTTTAAGACCTCAGGGAGGAGACACTGAAGCTTTCTTT. It encodes CASSLRPQGGDTEAFF.

With regard to this clone: At the DNA level, this CDR3 is encoded by other sequences in the same sample as well. V usage is TRBV27 and J usage is TRBJ1-6, with no clear D. Trimming took off 10 bases at V and 4 bases at J, with 11 bases between the two ends. The germline gives CDR1 MNHEY, CDR2 SMNVEV (reference sequence). The CDR3 extends over 13 amino acids. The CDR3 loop reads CATRWHYNSPLHF. The CDR3 DNA reads TGTGCCACTAGGTGGCATTATAATTCACCCCTCCACTTT.

The chain couples TRBV5-1 to TRBJ1-1, with a possible D match to TRBD1 (6 bases). CDR1 and CDR2 (germline): SGHRS, YFSETQ. This CDR3 is built from 12 residues. Trimming shortened V by 0 bases and J by 9 bases, and 9 bases separated the two germline ends. CDR3 region: CASSLEDSKAFF. The CDR3 DNA reads TGCGCCAGCAGCTTGGAGGACAGTAAAGCTTTCTTT.

The chain recombines TRBV6-5 with TRBJ1-1, with D perhaps matching TRBD1 (6 bases). Germline V CDR1 and CDR2: MNHEY, SVGAGI. The CDR3 sequence is 14 residues long. Between the trimmed V and J ends, which lost 2 bases and 5 bases, there was a span of 12 bases. In nucleotides, the CDR3 is TGTGCCAGCAGTTACGGGGGGGCTCGGACTGAAGCTTTCTTT. Residues: CASSYGGARTEAFF.

The V and J genes are TRBV12-5 and TRBJ2-6; D call uncertain. The V end lost 0 bases, the J end lost 2 bases, and 8 bases lay between the germline ends. Germline V gene lookup returns CDR1 LGHNT and CDR2 FRNRAP. The CDR3 sequence is 16 residues long. The CDR3 loop is CASGLVRVAGANVLTF. In nucleotides, the CDR3 is TGTGCTAGTGGTTTGGTACGCGTAGCTGGGGCCAACGTCCTGACTTTC.

The chain joins TRBV4-3 to TRBJ1-3, with D perhaps TRBD1 (6 bases). Germline values: CDR1 LGHNA, CDR2 YSLEER. CDR3 length: 18 amino acids. Trimming cost V 1 base and J 1 base, with 17 bases left between them. The CDR3 is CASSQAPATGISGNTIYF. Written as DNA, the CDR3 is TGCGCCAGCAGCCAAGCCCCCGCCACAGGGATATCTGGAAACACCATATATTTT.